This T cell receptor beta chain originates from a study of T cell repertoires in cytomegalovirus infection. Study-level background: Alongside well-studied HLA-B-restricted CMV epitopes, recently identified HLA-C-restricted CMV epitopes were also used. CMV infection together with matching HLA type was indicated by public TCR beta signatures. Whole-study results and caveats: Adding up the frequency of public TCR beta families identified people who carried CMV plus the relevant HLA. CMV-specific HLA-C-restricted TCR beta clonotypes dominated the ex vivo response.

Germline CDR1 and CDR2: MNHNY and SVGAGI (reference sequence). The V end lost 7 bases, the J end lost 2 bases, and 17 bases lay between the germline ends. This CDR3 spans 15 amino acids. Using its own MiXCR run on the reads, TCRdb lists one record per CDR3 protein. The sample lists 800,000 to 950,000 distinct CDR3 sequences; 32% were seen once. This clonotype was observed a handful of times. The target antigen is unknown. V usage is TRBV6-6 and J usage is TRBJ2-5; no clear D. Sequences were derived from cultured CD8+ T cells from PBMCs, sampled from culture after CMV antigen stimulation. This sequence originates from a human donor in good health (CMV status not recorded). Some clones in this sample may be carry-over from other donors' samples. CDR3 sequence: CASTPLGLLQETQYF. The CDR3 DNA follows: TGTGCCAGCACCCCCCTCGGGCTACTTCAAGAGACCCAGTACTTC.